These 5 T cell receptor beta chains were all obtained from the same sample, sequenced in a study of untreated major depressive disorder. Profiled with immunoSEQ multiplex PCR; TCRdb holds only in-frame clones, not every one. The repertoire consists of about 21,000 clones, with just under 90% occurring once and the leading ten covering roughly 0.44%. The sequenced sample consisted of CD4+ T cells from PBMCs. The source is a woman aged 40 to 49 in good health.

The rearrangement joins TRBV4-1 to TRBJ2-7; 11 nucleotides line up with TRBD2. The germline V gene encodes CDR1 MGHRA and CDR2 YSYEKL. The ends lost 0 bases at V and 1 base at J; junction bases unmatched: 11. The CDR3 is 19 residues long. CDR3 residues: CASSQEGTSGSPSSYEQYF. DNA of the CDR3: TGCGCCAGCAGCCAAGAAGGGACTAGCGGTTCCCCGTCTTCCTACGAGCAGTACTTC.

This chain links TRBV7-2 with TRBJ1-2; TRBD1 aligns across 7 bases. The CDR3 sequence is 13 residues long. The trim removed 7 bases at V and 3 bases at J, leaving 5 bases unmatched. Germline loops: CDR1 SGHTA, CDR2 FQGNSA. The CDR3 region has the DNA TGTGCCAGCACCCCAGGGGGGTACTATGGCTACACCTTC. Amino acid sequence: CASTPGGYYGYTF.

The chain carries TRBV4-1 and TRBJ1-5, with D unresolved. The CDR3 covers 15 residues. Trimming removed 3 bases at V and 3 bases at J, with 12 bases between. Germline loops: CDR1 MGHRA, CDR2 YSYEKL. CDR3 region: CASSHQLSTNQPQHF. The CDR3 bases are TGCGCCAGCAGCCATCAACTCAGCACCAATCAGCCCCAGCATTTT.

The chain couples TRBV4-2 to TRBJ1-5, with 8 bases fitting TRBD1. V shed 3 bases, J shed 7 bases, and the junction held 5 bases outside the gene matches. This CDR3 is 14 amino acids long. Germline loops: CDR1 LGHNA, CDR2 YNFKEQ. The CDR3 region is CASSHDRGSQPQHF. The CDR3 bases are TGTGCCAGCAGCCATGACAGGGGATCCCAGCCCCAGCATTTT.

CDR3 in amino acids: CASSPNLYGITGDTEAFF. CDR3 sequence (DNA): TGCGCCAGCAGCCCTAACCTATATGGGATTACCGGTGACACTGAAGCTTTCTTT. The chain joins TRBV4-1 to TRBJ1-1; D is uncertain. V lost 4 bases and J 3 bases, leaving 24 bases between the germline ends. This CDR3 region has 18 residues. Germline V gives CDR1 MGHRA, CDR2 YSYEKL.